The 23 T cell receptor beta chains given below trace back to one sample, sequenced in a study of blood T cell repertoires in COVID-19. The method was immunoSEQ multiplex PCR; TCRdb's version includes in-frame clones alone and lacks a portion of them. The sample has some 200,000 clones; 80% to 85% are singletons. The specimen sequenced was peripheral blood. These receptors all stem from a woman in her sixties or seventies with COVID-19, enrolled during active disease.

This chain joins TRBV21-1 and TRBJ1-2; the listed D gene, TRBD1, was not tested against the DNA. TRBV21-1 is tagged as a pseudogene. The length of the CDR3 is 16 residues. CDR3 in amino acids: CASSKGGTGGNYGYTF. The CDR3, as DNA: TGTGCCAGCAGCAAAGGTGGGACAGGGGGCAACTATGGCTACACCTTC.

J is TRBJ1-1 and V is TRBV10-1; D not resolved. The germline gives CDR1 WNHNN, CDR2 SYGVQD (reference sequence). The CDR3 runs to 13 residues. Trimming took 2 bases from V and 1 from J, leaving 5 bases between them. For the CDR3, the DNA is TGCGCCAGCAGTGAGAGGAGGAACACTGAAGCTTTCTTT. This gives the protein CASSERRNTEAFF.

The sample holds a few counts of this clone. Different DNA sequences within this sample yield the same CDR3. This chain joins TRBV19 and TRBJ1-1, with no clear D. Germline loops: CDR1 LNHDA, CDR2 SQIVND (reference sequence). V was trimmed by 4 bases and J by 1 base, leaving 4 bases between them. The CDR3 contains 12 residues. CDR3 in amino acids: CASSNRNTEAFF. The CDR3 DNA is TGTGCCAGTAGTAATCGGAACACTGAAGCTTTCTTT.

This clone was observed a handful of times. The chain carries TRBV14 and TRBJ1-5; 10 bases match TRBD1. CDR3 length: 20 amino acids. Germline values: CDR1 SGHDN, CDR2 FVKESK. The ends lost 0 bases at V and 3 bases at J; junction bases unmatched: 14. CDR3 loop: CASSQDYDRGQEVNNQPQHF. DNA of the CDR3: TGTGCCAGCAGCCAAGATTATGACAGGGGGCAAGAGGTGAACAATCAGCCCCAGCATTTT.

V and J are TRBV5-4 and TRBJ1-1; D unresolved. V gave up 1 base and J gave up 1 base, with 11 bases separating them. Germline-derived CDR1 and CDR2 are SGHNT and YYREEE (reference sequence). The CDR3 consists of 15 residues. Written as DNA, the CDR3 is TGTGCCAGCAGCTTGCGCTACGAAGAGAACACTGAAGCTTTCTTT. This encodes CASSLRYEENTEAFF.

The chain joins TRBV3-1 (or the pseudogene TRBV3-2) to TRBJ2-2; D possibly corresponds to TRBD2 (6 bases). Trimming removed 2 bases from V and 7 bases from J, with 14 bases in between. CDR3 length: 15 residues. The germline CDR1 and CDR2 sequences are LGHDT and YNNKEL (reference sequence). The DNA of the CDR3 is TGTGCCAGCAGCCAAAGACTAGATAATGGCGGGGAGCTGTTTTTT. Protein sequence: CASSQRLDNGGELFF.

This clone was counted once. The chain links TRBV19 to TRBJ2-1, with TRBD1 identical over 8 bases. Germline V gene data show CDR1 as LNHDA and CDR2 as SQIVND (reference sequence). The CDR3 has 16 amino acids. The V and J ends lost 3 bases and 4 bases, in that order; junction bases with no gene match: 8. The CDR3 sequence: CASSMVGTGRYNEQFF. The CDR3 DNA follows: TGTGCCAGTAGTATGGTCGGGACAGGACGTTACAATGAGCAGTTCTTC.

This rearrangement joins TRBV7-3 to TRBJ2-1, with TRBD1 matching 7 bases. With 5 bases clipped from V and 6 bases from J, the junction kept 10 bases outside the gene matches. Germline CDR1 is SGHTA and CDR2 is FQGTGA. The length of the CDR3 is 15 residues. This CDR3 reads CASSPFPGQFNEQFF. The CDR3 bases are TGTGCCAGCAGCCCGTTCCCGGGACAGTTCAATGAGCAGTTCTTC. Using reference TRBV7-3 and TRBJ2-1 for the parts outside the CDR3, the full variable domain is GAGVSQTPSNKVTEKGKYVELRCDPISGHTALYWYRQSLGQGPEFLIYFQGTGAADDSGLPNDRFFAVRPEGSVSTLKIQRTERGDSAVYLCASSPFPGQFNEQFFGPGTRLTVL.

The genes are TRBV6-2 or TRBV6-3 and TRBJ2-3, with TRBD2 identical over 10 bases. Unmatched junction bases numbered 7, after V lost 5 bases and J lost 2 bases. Looked up from germline, CDR1 is MNHEY and CDR2 is SVGEGT. The CDR3 totals 16 residues. The CDR3 region is CASSHGLAESTDTQYF. CDR3 in DNA: TGTGCCAGCAGTCACGGACTAGCGGAGTCCACAGATACGCAGTATTTT.

The chain carries TRBV4-1 and TRBJ1-1; TRBD1 matches 7 bases. V shed 0 bases, J shed 7 bases, and the junction held 5 bases outside the gene matches. The CDR3 runs 14 residues. Germline lookup yields CDR1 MGHRA and CDR2 YSYEKL. The CDR3 region is CASSQDGTANEAFF. CDR3 sequence (DNA): TGCGCCAGCAGCCAAGATGGGACAGCGAATGAAGCTTTCTTT.

The chain couples TRBV28 to TRBJ1-4; D gene ambiguous. The germline V and J ends were trimmed by 5 bases and 2 bases, with 18 bases remaining between them. Germline CDR1 MDHEN, CDR2 SYDVKM. The CDR3 consists of 17 residues. This CDR3 reads CASSPAGGLNTNEKLFF. CDR3 coding DNA: TGTGCCAGCAGTCCCGCGGGTGGGTTGAACACTAATGAAAAACTGTTTTTT.

J is TRBJ2-5 and V is TRBV5-1; 9 bases agree with TRBD2. J was trimmed by 0 bases and V by 2 bases; bases with no gene match: 2. Germline loops: CDR1 SGHRS, CDR2 YFSETQ. The CDR3 has 15 amino acids. The CDR3 DNA reads TGCGCCAGCAGCTTCAGCGGGAGGTACCAAGAGACCCAGTACTTC. This encodes CASSFSGRYQETQYF.

The chain has TRBV5-1 and TRBJ2-5, with TRBD1 matching 8 bases. There are 14 residues in the CDR3. The V segment lost 7 bases and the J segment 4 bases; nucleotides outside the gene matches: 9. Per the germline V gene, CDR1 is SGHRS and CDR2 is YFSETQ. The CDR3 here is CASCLTGELETQYF. Written as DNA, the CDR3 is TGCGCCAGCTGCCTGACAGGGGAATTAGAGACCCAGTACTTC.

The chain uses TRBV24-1 and TRBJ2-1; 9 positions match TRBD2. V shed 4 bases and J 7 bases; nucleotides not matched to a gene: 7. CDR1 is KGHDR, CDR2 SFDVKD, per germline. This CDR3 has 15 amino acids. The CDR3 loop is CATSDPAGGKNEQFF. In DNA, the CDR3 is TGTGCCACCAGTGACCCAGCGGGAGGCAAAAATGAGCAGTTCTTC.

This chain joins TRBV2 and TRBJ1-6, with 8 bases that match TRBD1. Germline V gives CDR1 SNHLY, CDR2 FYNNEI. CDR3 size: 14 residues. V gave up 6 bases and J gave up 10 bases; unmatched junction bases: 8. CDR3 coding DNA: TGTGCCAGCAGGAGGACAGGGATAGGGTCACCCCTCCACTTT. Translating gives CASRRTGIGSPLHF.

The chain couples TRBV18 to TRBJ1-1; 7 nucleotides align to TRBD1. Germline CDR1 reads KGHSH; CDR2 reads LQKENI. J was trimmed by 4 bases and V by 3 bases; bases with no gene match: 2. There are 13 residues in the CDR3. This CDR3 is CASSPGTATEAFF. For the CDR3, the DNA is TGTGCCAGCTCACCGGGGACAGCCACTGAAGCTTTCTTT.

A single count supports this clone. The chain links TRBV5-1 to TRBJ1-2; D is unresolved. In germline, CDR1 is SGHRS, CDR2 YFSETQ. The CDR3 has 12 amino acids. Trimming removed 1 base at V and 8 bases at J, with 9 bases between. CDR3 sequence (DNA): TGCGCCAGCAGCTTGCCCGGAGTGGGCTACACCTTC. Encoded protein: CASSLPGVGYTF.

The chain has TRBV5-1 and TRBJ1-2, with a possible D match to TRBD1 (6 bases). The germline V gene has CDR1 SGHRS and CDR2 YFSETQ. This CDR3 region has 17 residues. Trimming stripped 1 base from V and 0 bases from J, with 16 bases between. The CDR3 nucleotides read TGCGCCAGCAGCTTGTCGTGGGGGGGCACCACTAACTATGGCTACACCTTC. It encodes CASSLSWGGTTNYGYTF.

This chain links TRBV7-9 with TRBJ2-3; TRBD2 matches 9 bases. Trimming removed 1 base from V and 10 bases from J; junction bases left unmatched: 9. CDR3 size: 15 residues. CDR1 SEHNR and CDR2 FQNEAQ come from the germline V gene (reference sequence). DNA of the CDR3: TGTGCCAGCAGCTTAGAAGGACTAGCGAGAGCCCCGCAGTATTTT. This sequence encodes CASSLEGLARAPQYF.

The chain recombines TRBV7-2 with TRBJ1-2; 9 bases fit TRBD1. After removal of 1 base from V and 5 bases from J, the junction contained 8 bases not matched to a gene. The germline V gene encodes CDR1 SGHTA and CDR2 FQGNSA. The CDR3 runs to 16 residues. For the CDR3, the DNA is TGTGCCAGCAGCTTAGTAGGGACAGGGAGGTCATATGGCTACACCTTC. This codes for CASSLVGTGRSYGYTF.

The chain links TRBV12-3 or TRBV12-4 to TRBJ1-2; D call uncertain. CDR3 length equals 12 residues. Deletions cut 4 bases from V and 8 bases from J, with 11 bases between. Here the CDR3 DNA reads TGTGCCAGCAGTTGGTCAGGCCGGGGCTACACCTTC. Translated, it gives CASSWSGRGYTF.

The rearrangement uses TRBV28 and TRBJ1-2; a possible D gene is TRBD1 (6 bases). This CDR3 spans 15 amino acids. Germline lookup yields CDR1 MDHEN and CDR2 SYDVKM. With 3 bases removed from V and 2 bases from J, the gap between germline ends came to 13 bases. This CDR3 is CASSLGDIRNYGYTF. The CDR3 DNA reads as TGTGCCAGCAGTTTGGGGGACATTAGGAACTATGGCTACACCTTC.

This chain joins TRBV7-3 and TRBJ2-2; 8 nucleotides agree with TRBD2. V gave up 5 bases and J gave up 7 bases; unmatched junction bases: 9. There are 15 residues in the CDR3. CDR1 and CDR2 from the germline V gene are SGHTA and FQGTGA. CDR3 protein: CASSLDGRASGELFF. The CDR3 nucleotides are TGTGCCAGCAGCCTCGACGGGAGGGCAAGCGGGGAGCTGTTTTTT.